The T cell receptor (beta chain) under discussion was sequenced for a study of T cells expressing NK-cell markers (dated by TCRdb to 2018 to 2021). General notes on the study: In sorted CD3+CD56+NKG2C+, CD3+CD56+NKG2C- and CD3+CD56-NKG2C+ T-cell subsets from about eight donors, TCR beta-chain repertoires were profiled. Among the eight sequenced donors, seven were HCMV-seropositive and one was HCMV-seronegative. Randomly selected healthy volunteers, three men and five women, were used as the eight sequenced donors. The libraries were sequenced on Illumina HiSeq 2000/2500, MiSeq or NextSeq, producing 2 x 150 bp reads.

Notes on this clonotype: It lacks a known antigen.

The investigation overall reported the following: Those dominant clonotypes were again the most abundant among CD3+CD56-NKG2C+ cells in a few donors, at 28.3-60.1%. For more than 5 donors, the dominant CD3+CD56+NKG2C+ clonotypes were among the top 10 CD8+ clonotypes and accounted for about 1.0-7.0% of CD8+ T cells. Whether the expanded NKG2C-expressing T cell clones were specific for HCMV antigens was left unclear.

A commercial ELISA kit detecting HCMV-specific IgG in serum was used to determine HCMV serostatus. Peripheral blood mononuclear cells were isolated from blood by Ficoll density gradient centrifugation. Sequencing took place on an Illumina HiSeq 2000. The TCR beta cDNA libraries were made using 5'RACE template switching, a step that added both a universal primer site and unique molecular identifiers. cDNA synthesis was primed from the TCR beta constant segment, followed by two successive PCR amplification steps. For the original study's pipeline: Reads were demultiplexed and grouped by UMI with MIGEC, and clonotypes were assembled and quantified with MiTCR. Only TCR cDNA sequences supported by at least two reads were kept to exclude erroneous sequences. The tcR package was used for downstream repertoire analysis, and clonotypes were matched between fractions using CDR3 nucleotide sequence together with V segment. Antigen specificity was annotated against VDJdb with VDJmatch, allowing one amino acid substitution in CDR3. After TCRdb reprocessed the reads, each CDR3 protein sequence was kept as one row, without DNA. The V and J calls shown here were made by TCRdb, not taken from the authors' results. The sample table includes some 440,000 distinct CDR3 sequences. Over 1.1% of the sample comes from the top ten.

The germline V gene (reference sequence) gives CDR1 as SEHNR and CDR2 as FQNEAQ. There are 13 amino acids in the CDR3, from cysteine to phenylalanine inclusive. The DNA is not on file. The sequencing sample was made of blood T cells: a sorted CD56 or NKG2C T cell subset, CD4+ or CD8+ T cells, or bulk PBMC T cells (not recorded which). The chain is assembled from TRBV7-9 and TRBJ2-3; TCRdb outputs TRBD2, but without DNA this stays unchecked. The TCR was taken from a woman aged 45 to 65 in good health. Donor details come from another sample of the same person, matched by shared clones. The CDR3 region has the sequence CASSPPSGTSRYF.